This T cell receptor (beta chain) was sequenced during a study of identical twins' blood T cells (dated by TCRdb to the early 2010s). Background for the entire study: The 12 libraries, six for the alpha chain and six for the beta chain, yielded 50 million or so Illumina reads in total. TCR alpha and beta chain repertoires of three pairs of monozygous twins were compared using next-generation sequencing to assess genetic influence on repertoire formation.

Points the paper makes about the study in general: Twin pairs were reported to be markedly more alike in V gene usage than unrelated donors were, even when looking at non-selected out-of-frame TCRbeta clonotypes. The count of CDR3 clonotypes shared by two donors depended mainly on the product of the two donors' cloneset sizes, and twins did not clearly depart from this trend. Among the most abundant TCRbeta clonotypes, more CDR3 sequences were shared by each donor with her twin than with unrelated donors. Because the twins were reared together, environmental influences could not be excluded as an explanation for twin similarity. The proposed role of the TCRalpha J segment in MHC recognition during thymic selection was stated to require validation by independent studies.

This clonotype was seen more than once but under ten times. It has no known antigen specificity. The sample holds no much larger clone one base away, and base qualities are not on file. Library generation was performed with 5' RACE. Sequencing used an Illumina Genome Analyzer IIx. The RNA-based TCR cDNA libraries were made using a previously described protocol that was modified in several ways. To prevent cross-contamination, sample-specific barcodes were introduced on both ends of each TCR cDNA library during cDNA synthesis and amplification. The authors' analysis ran thus. Each library contained about 2.2 to 3.6 million CDR3-containing reads, and somewhere between about 95,000 and nearly 550,000 clonotypes were identified for each individual. After reads with improper barcode index combinations were thrown out, a cloneset for each library was built using the MiTCR software. While assembling CDR3 clonotypes, MiTCR filtered or rescued low-quality reads and corrected PCR and sequencing errors. Artificial out-of-frame clonotypes were removed by being mapped to in-frame sequences, with one indel in the CDR3 allowed. V and J gene usage similarity between donors was measured as Jensen-Shannon divergence divided by mean entropy. TCRdb's own reprocessing of the public reads used fastp at Q25 and MiXCR and kept productive beta chains. Entries are consolidated by CDR3 protein sequence, retaining the most common genes and DNA. The V and J calls here are based on TCRdb, not the publication. The sample records roughly 340,000 distinct CDR3 sequences, about 28% of which are singletons. Of the sample, roughly 5.5% is held by the ten largest clones.

Donors were six healthy women forming three monozygous twin pairs. All three twin pairs had been raised together and were thought likely to have encountered the same vaccines and infectious agents. RNA was isolated from peripheral blood mononuclear cells and used to prepare TCR cDNA libraries. The CDR3 sequence holds 15 residues, the cysteine and phenylalanine included. The only DNA kept is the CDR3, 45 bases in frame from the first base. Trimming removed 5 bases from V and 5 bases from J, leaving 15 bases between the germline ends. This clonotype was sampled from a woman aged 18-55 years in good health. In this chain, TRBV12-3 or TRBV12-4 is recombined with TRBJ2-2, with the D assignment possibly TRBD1 or TRBD2, given 5 matching bases for each. The sequenced sample consisted of PBMCs. The DNA sequence is given as TGTGCCAGCAGTCGTCCCGGGGCGCGGACCGGGGAGCTGTTTTTT. Protein translation: CASSRPGARTGELFF.